This is a list of T cell receptor beta chains from one sample in a study of T cell responses to AZD1222 COVID-19 vaccine. Assay: immunoSEQ multiplex PCR; the TCRdb copy retains only in-frame clones and omits some. Found here are about 200,000 clones, 90% to 95% of them singletons; the top ten hold 1.7%. Material: peripheral blood, obtained 28 days after the second dose of the MenACWY control vaccine. The receptor source for this set is an adult who received the MenACWY meningococcal vaccine as a control. The CDR3 runs from the conserved cysteine through the conserved F or W. A D gene is named only where the DNA matches it firmly. A row's size may be missing; if present it is once, few, many or a size class.

clone_size | j_call | v_call | d_call | cdr3_aa | cdr3_nt
- | TRBJ2-5 | TRBV6-2/TRBV6-3 | TRBD2 | CASSYDGGRLAGVQETQYF | TGTGCCAGCAGTTACGACGGCGGGCGACTAGCGGGGGTCCAAGAGACCCAGTACTTC
- | TRBJ1-1 | TRBV27 | - | CASNSHRANTEAFF | TGTGCCAGCAATTCGCACAGGGCGAACACTGAAGCTTTCTTT
- | TRBJ2-4 | TRBV27 | TRBD2 | CASSLRGGDVAKNIQYF | TGTGCCAGCAGTTTACGCGGGGGGGATGTAGCCAAAAACATTCAGTACTTC
- | TRBJ2-3 | TRBV18 | TRBD2 | CASSPGLAGPFTDTQYF | TGTGCCAGCTCACCAGGACTAGCGGGACCCTTCACAGATACGCAGTATTTT
- | TRBJ1-1 | TRBV5-1 | - | CASSLSALPREAFF | TGCGCCAGCAGCTTGAGTGCCCTCCCCCGTGAAGCTTTCTTT
- | TRBJ2-5 | TRBV11-3 | - | CASSLYSGRYQETQYF | TGTGCCAGCAGCTTGTATTCGGGACGGTACCAAGAGACCCAGTACTTC
- | TRBJ1-2 | TRBV29-1 | TRBD1 | CSVRQGMEYGYTF | TGCAGCGTTCGACAGGGAATGGAGTATGGCTACACCTTC
- | TRBJ1-2 | TRBV27 | - | CASSKESGAYGYTF | TGTGCCAGCAGCAAGGAATCAGGGGCCTATGGCTACACCTTC
- | TRBJ1-1 | TRBV7-3 | - | CASSLLYKPRGKIPNTEAFF | TGTGCCAGCAGCTTATTATACAAGCCCAGGGGCAAAATCCCAAACACTGAAGCTTTCTTT
- | TRBJ1-1 | TRBV9 | - | CASSVVQGGTEAFF | TGTGCCAGCAGCGTAGTACAGGGAGGCACTGAAGCTTTCTTT
- | TRBJ1-1 | TRBV18 | TRBD1 | CASTQGIGTEAFF | TGTGCCAGCACACAGGGGATCGGGACTGAAGCTTTCTTT
- | TRBJ1-2 | TRBV27 | TRBD1 | CASSFADRDRYGYTF | TGTGCCAGCAGTTTTGCGGACAGGGATCGCTATGGCTACACCTTC
- | TRBJ2-2 | TRBV9 | - | CASSVAGTNTGELFF | TGTGCCAGCAGCGTAGCTGGGACGAACACCGGGGAGCTGTTTTTT
- | TRBJ2-1 | TRBV5-1 | - | CASSSGQNEQFF | TGCGCCAGCAGCTCGGGACAAAATGAGCAGTTCTTC
- | TRBJ2-3 | TRBV5-1 | - | CASRQGVGTDTQYF | TGCGCCAGCAGACAGGGCGTCGGCACAGATACGCAGTATTTT
- | TRBJ1-5 | TRBV28 | - | CASSLRGIQHF | TGTGCCAGCAGTTTGCGGGGCATCCAGCATTTT
once | TRBJ2-1 | TRBV6-5 | - | CASTRSSAGEQFF | TGTGCCAGCACCCGAAGTAGTGCGGGGGAGCAGTTCTTC
- | TRBJ2-7 | TRBV5-6 | - | CASSAGRSYEQYF | TGTGCCAGCAGTGCAGGACGGTCCTACGAGCAGTACTTC
few | TRBJ1-1 | TRBV6-5 | - | CASSEGWNTEAFF | TGTGCCAGCAGCGAGGGATGGAACACTGAAGCTTTCTTT
- | TRBJ2-2 | TRBV7-2 | - | CASSLGSGPPEGELFF | TGTGCCAGCAGCTTGGGATCCGGGCCCCCGGAGGGGGAGCTGTTTTTT
- | TRBJ1-1 | TRBV5-1 | - | CASSSPGYTEAFF | TGCGCCAGCAGCAGCCCCGGGTACACTGAAGCTTTCTTT
once | TRBJ1-1 | TRBV14 | TRBD1 | CASNRGGGTEAFF | TGTGCCAGCAACAGGGGTGGGGGCACTGAAGCTTTCTTT
- | TRBJ2-3 | TRBV29-1 | - | CSVRGLGTDTQYF | TGCAGCGTCAGAGGACTGGGCACAGATACGCAGTATTTT
- | TRBJ2-7 | TRBV7-8 | - | CASSQGVSYEQYF | TGTGCCAGCAGCCAGGGCGTCTCCTACGAGCAGTACTTC
- | TRBJ2-3 | TRBV7-6 | TRBD2 | CASSLRLAGVGDTQYF | TGTGCCAGCAGCCTGCGACTAGCGGGAGTCGGAGATACGCAGTATTTT
- | TRBJ1-1 | TRBV11-1 | - | CASSLAENTEAFF | TGTGCCAGCAGCTTAGCAGAGAACACTGAAGCTTTCTTT
- | TRBJ1-1 | TRBV10-3 | - | CAITDGGNTEAFF | TGTGCCATCACGGACGGAGGGAACACTGAAGCTTTCTTT
- | TRBJ1-4 | TRBV28 | TRBD1 | CASSSAGGAANEKLFF | TGTGCCAGCAGTTCAGCAGGGGGAGCAGCTAATGAAAAACTGTTTTTT
- | TRBJ2-1 | TRBV3-1/TRBV3-2 | TRBD2 | CASSPGLGSYNEQFF | TGTGCCAGCAGCCCGGGACTAGGTTCCTACAATGAGCAGTTCTTC
- | TRBJ2-7 | TRBV3-1/TRBV3-2 | TRBD1 | CASSPDPGTGLEQYF | TGTGCCAGCAGCCCAGACCCAGGGACAGGGCTCGAGCAGTACTTC
- | TRBJ1-6 | TRBV27 | TRBD1 | CASSRDRGTNSPLHF | TGTGCCAGCAGTCGCGACAGGGGGACTAATTCACCCCTCCACTTT
- | TRBJ2-1 | TRBV4-2 | - | CASSQAGEGYNEQFF | TGTGCCAGCAGCCAAGCGGGAGAGGGCTACAATGAGCAGTTCTTC
- | TRBJ1-5 | TRBV5-1 | TRBD1 | CASSSGTGGSQPQHF | TGCGCCAGCAGCTCGGGGACAGGGGGATCTCAGCCCCAGCATTTT
- | TRBJ2-3 | TRBV28 | TRBD1 | CASSPGTATDTQYF | TGTGCCAGCAGCCCCGGGACAGCTACAGATACGCAGTATTTT
- | TRBJ1-1 | TRBV2 | - | CAMVATDFTEAFF | TGTGCCATGGTTGCAACAGATTTCACTGAAGCTTTCTTT
once | TRBJ2-7 | TRBV7-9 | TRBD1 | CASSLADRGPAYEQYF | TGTGCCAGCAGCTTGGCAGACAGGGGGCCCGCCTACGAGCAGTACTTC
- | TRBJ2-7 | TRBV28 | TRBD1 | CASSLGTGNYEQYF | TGTGCCAGCAGTTTGGGGACAGGGAATTACGAGCAGTACTTC
- | TRBJ2-3 | TRBV7-2 | - | CASSLFGQGDTQYF | TGTGCCAGCAGCTTATTTGGGCAGGGAGATACGCAGTATTTT